The T cell receptor (beta chain) described here comes from a study of glioma-infiltrating T cells. General study results and limits: Tissue-blood divergence was below expectation in non-neoplastic patients, above in gliomas. Only very few CDR3 sequences appeared in both tissue and blood.

As concerns this clonotype: Its antigen remains unidentified.

Using RNA template, CDR3s of TCR alpha and beta were amplified with iRepertoire arm-PCR. Input was 100-400 ng of tissue mRNA or PBMC total RNA. TCRdb re-called the multiplex PCR reads with MiXCR, one entry per CDR3 protein. The table has more than 100,000 distinct CDR3 sequences, around 28% seen once. CDR3 length: 16 residues. The V and J ends lost 0 bases and 1 base respectively, with 12 bases between them. Germline V gene sequence: CDR1 SGHTA, CDR2 FQGNSA. The TCR originated in a human donor with low-grade glioma or glioblastoma, undergoing nonglioma brain surgery, or in good health (not recorded which). The chain is built from TRBV7-2 and TRBJ1-2; D gene ambiguous. The source material was glioma tissue, nonneoplastic brain tissue, or PBMCs (not recorded which). Written as DNA, the CDR3 is TGTGCCAGCAGCTTAGCGCGGGCAGCAAATAACTATGGCTACACCTTC. It codes for CASSLARAANNYGYTF.